The 22 T cell receptor beta chains listed next were all sequenced from one sample in a study of PD-L1 blockade in urothelial cancer. Some clones are missing from TCRdb's copy, which holds only in-frame ones; the method was immunoSEQ multiplex PCR. In the table there are some 79,000 clones, roughly 87% of which are singletons. The material was PBMCs, obtained around atezolizumab (anti-PD-L1) treatment. The receptors here all came from a man between 70 and 80 years old with urothelial cancer.

This sequence joins TRBV5-4 and TRBJ2-1, with 10 bases matching TRBD1. The CDR3 covers 15 residues. J was trimmed by 4 bases and V by 4 bases; bases with no gene match: 5. CDR1 is SGHNT, CDR2 YYREEE, per germline (reference sequence). For the CDR3, the DNA is TGTGCCAGCAGCCCGGGGACAGGGGTTTACAATGAGCAGTTCTTC. It is translated as CASSPGTGVYNEQFF. The full variable domain, its missing parts supplied by reference TRBV5-4 and TRBJ2-1, is ETGVTQSPTHLIKTRGQQVTLRCSSQSGHNTVSWYQQALGQGPQFIFQYYREEENGRGNFPPRFSGLQFPNYSSELNVNALELDDSALYLCASSPGTGVYNEQFFGPGTRLTVL.

A remark on this clone: A much larger clone sits a single nucleotide away, making a read error possible. The chain combines TRBV5-5 with TRBJ2-1; 7 nucleotides line up with TRBD1. V gave up 4 bases and J gave up 8 bases; unmatched junction bases: 3. Per germline, CDR1 SGHKS and CDR2 YYEKEE (reference sequence). This CDR3 spans 12 amino acids. CDR3: CASSHDRDEQFF. The CDR3 nucleotides are TGTGCCAGCAGCCACGACAGGGATGAGCAGTTCTTC.

The V call is TRBV13, the J call TRBJ1-1, with D possibly being TRBD1 (5 bases). V lost 5 bases, J lost 4 bases, and 17 bases lay in between. CDR3 size: 15 residues. CDR1 is PRHDT, CDR2 FYEKMQ, per germline (reference sequence). The CDR3 sequence is CASSPPTGGATEAFF. The CDR3 DNA reads as TGTGCCAGCAGCCCCCCCACCGGCGGGGCCACTGAAGCTTTCTTT.

This chain connects TRBV13 to TRBJ2-5, with D possibly matching TRBD1 (5 bases). In germline, CDR1 is PRHDT, CDR2 FYEKMQ (reference sequence). This CDR3 has 13 residues. V dropped 3 bases and J dropped 4 bases, with 9 bases sitting between them. CDR3 residues: CASSFQGLETQYF. CDR3 coding DNA: TGTGCCAGCAGCTTTCAGGGCCTAGAGACCCAGTACTTC. Together with reference TRBV13 and TRBJ2-5, the CDR3 gives the full variable domain: AAGVIQSPRHLIKEKRETATLKCYPIPRHDTVYWYQQGPGQDPQFLISFYEKMQSDKGSIPDRFSAQQFSDYHSELNMSSLELGDSALYFCASSFQGLETQYFGPGTRLLVL.

J is TRBJ2-2 and V is TRBV5-1; D unresolved. With 1 base removed from V and 4 bases from J, the gap between germline ends came to 11 bases. Germline CDR1 SGHRS, CDR2 YFSETQ. The CDR3 covers 15 residues. The CDR3: CASSLSAYSTGELFF. The CDR3 coding sequence is TGCGCCAGCAGCTTGTCCGCATACAGCACCGGGGAGCTGTTTTTT.

V and J are TRBV11-3 and TRBJ2-7; D remains ambiguous. The CDR3 loop spans 11 amino acids. The germline gives CDR1 SGHNT, CDR2 YENEEA. Trimming stripped 2 bases from V and 6 bases from J, with 5 bases between. The CDR3 DNA reads TGTGCCAGCAGCTTATACAGCGAGCAGTACTTC. It translates to CASSLYSEQYF.

In its sample, this clone was seen a few times. The rearrangement uses TRBV10-3 and TRBJ1-6; D is possibly TRBD1 (5 bases). Looked up from germline, CDR1 is ENHRY and CDR2 is SYGVKD. The V and J ends lost 4 bases and 9 bases respectively, with 13 bases between them. The CDR3 is 14 residues long. The CDR3 spells CAISGAGMGSPLHF. The CDR3 DNA reads as TGTGCCATCAGTGGGGCAGGGATGGGTTCACCCCTCCACTTT.

The V gene is TRBV2, the J gene TRBJ1-2; 7 positions agree with TRBD1. The germline gives CDR1 SNHLY, CDR2 FYNNEI. There are 14 residues in the CDR3. V gave up 4 bases and J gave up 4 bases; unmatched junction bases: 6. CDR3 sequence (DNA): TGTGCCAGCAGTGGAGGGGACAGATTCTATGGCTACACCTTC. It specifies CASSGGDRFYGYTF.

The CDR3 DNA follows: TGTGCCAGCTCGCCGGGGACAGGGTATCACTATGGCTACACCTTC. Translation gives CASSPGTGYHYGYTF. The V call is TRBV18, the J call TRBJ1-2; 9 nucleotides match TRBD1. V lost 6 bases to trimming and J lost 3 bases; unmatched junction nucleotides: 8. CDR1 is KGHSH and CDR2 is LQKENI in the germline V gene. There are 15 residues in the CDR3.

The chain has TRBV28 and TRBJ2-3; TRBD1 aligns across 9 bases. The germline CDR1 and CDR2 sequences are MDHEN and SYDVKM. The V and J ends lost 3 bases and 3 bases, in that order; junction bases with no gene match: 4. The CDR3 totals 15 residues. The CDR3, as DNA: TGTGCCAGCAGTTTTGGGGGACAGGGTACAGATACGCAGTATTTT. Protein product: CASSFGGQGTDTQYF.

This chain links TRBV2 with TRBJ2-7; possible D gene TRBD2, 5 bases. Per germline, CDR1 SNHLY and CDR2 FYNNEI. CDR3 length equals 12 residues. Trimming took off 6 bases at V and 5 bases at J, with 11 bases between the two ends. The CDR3 nucleotides read TGTGCCAGCAGCACGGGGTCAAACGAGCAGTACTTC. Translation gives CASSTGSNEQYF.

The J gene is TRBJ2-7, the V gene TRBV2, with D possibly TRBD2 on 5 matching bases. This CDR3 comprises 14 residues. The V end was cut by 3 bases, the J end by 2 bases, with 11 bases between. Germline CDR1 SNHLY, CDR2 FYNNEI. The CDR3 loop reads CASSDGGLPYEQYF. CDR3 in DNA: TGTGCCAGCAGTGATGGCGGGTTACCCTACGAGCAGTACTTC. Together with reference TRBV2 and TRBJ2-7, the CDR3 gives the full variable domain: EPEVTQTPSHQVTQMGQEVILRCVPISNHLYFYWYRQILGQKVEFLVSFYNNEISEKSEIFDDQFSVERPDGSNFTLKIRSTKLEDSAMYFCASSDGGLPYEQYFGPGTRLTVT.

The V and J genes are TRBV6-4 and TRBJ2-3, with 7 bases that match TRBD1. CDR1 is MRHNA and CDR2 is SNTAGT in the germline V gene. V lost 5 bases, J lost 10 bases, and 9 bases stayed unmatched. The CDR3 spans 13 residues. Here the CDR3 reads CASSSGTAYPQYF. In nucleotides, the CDR3 is TGTGCCAGCAGTTCCGGGACAGCCTATCCGCAGTATTTT.

The chain links TRBV7-9 to TRBJ1-6, with no clear D. Germline V lookup: CDR1 SEHNR, CDR2 FQNEAQ (reference sequence). The CDR3 loop spans 12 amino acids. Between the trimmed V and J ends, which lost 5 bases and 5 bases, there was a span of 4 bases. The CDR3 reads CASSIDNSPLHF. CDR3 DNA sequence: TGTGCCAGCAGCATCGATAATTCACCCCTCCACTTT.

This chain connects TRBV7-9 to TRBJ2-7, with a weak D call TRBD2 (5 bases). The V gene's germline CDR1 is SEHNR and CDR2 FQNEAQ (reference sequence). Trimming took 5 bases from V and 3 from J, leaving 17 bases between them. This CDR3 spans 15 amino acids. Written as DNA, the CDR3 is TGTGCCAGCAGCCCCGGAGGAGCAGAATACTACGAGCAGTACTTC. Its translation: CASSPGGAEYYEQYF. The complete variable domain, with remaining parts taken from reference TRBV7-9 and TRBJ2-7, reads DTGVSQNPRHKITKRGQNVTFRCDPISEHNRLYWYRQTLGQGPEFLTYFQNEAQLEKSRLLSDRFSAERPKGSFSTLEIQRTEQGDSAMYLCASSPGGAEYYEQYFGPGTRLTVT.

The chain combines TRBV18 with TRBJ1-3; the D is unclear. This CDR3 is 16 amino acids long. From germline, CDR1 is KGHSH and CDR2 LQKENI. Trimming cost V 5 bases and J 0 bases, with 14 bases left between them. The CDR3 coding sequence is TGTGCCAGCTCAGCCGGAGTAATGGGCTCTGGAAACACCATATATTTT. Translated: CASSAGVMGSGNTIYF.

The genes are TRBV21-1 and TRBJ1-1; the tabulated D call, TRBD1, remains unverified against the DNA. TRBV21-1 is a known pseudogene. The CDR3 length is 16 residues. Written as DNA, the CDR3 is TGTGCCAGCAGCAATTCCTCAGGGGGCAAGGGCACTGAAGCTTTCTTT. It yields the protein CASSNSSGGKGTEAFF.

The rearrangement uses TRBV5-1 and TRBJ1-1, with 8 bases that match TRBD1. Germline V gene data show CDR1 as SGHRS and CDR2 as YFSETQ. The length of the CDR3 is 15 residues. V lost 4 bases, J lost 1 base, and 6 bases stayed unmatched. CDR3 protein: CASSPLGQANTEAFF. In nucleotides, the CDR3 is TGCGCCAGCAGCCCACTGGGACAGGCGAACACTGAAGCTTTCTTT.

The genes are TRBV12-5 and TRBJ2-1, with TRBD1 matching over 7 bases. The CDR3 is made up of 17 amino acids. Germline V lookup: CDR1 LGHNT, CDR2 FRNRAP. V dropped 3 bases and J dropped 1; count of bases not matched to a gene: 9. Here the CDR3 reads CASGLTQGVGSYNEQFF. The CDR3 DNA is TGTGCTAGTGGTTTAACCCAGGGGGTAGGGTCCTACAATGAGCAGTTCTTC.

In DNA, the CDR3 is TGCGCCAGCAGCTTGCCCCGACTAGCGGGCACAGATACGCAGTATTTT. Its protein product is CASSLPRLAGTDTQYF. The chain couples TRBV5-1 to TRBJ2-3; 9 positions match TRBD2. The V gene's germline CDR1 is SGHRS and CDR2 YFSETQ. CDR3 length: 16 residues. Losses at the gene ends were 1 base for V and 1 base for J; bases not matched to a gene: 4.

This sequence joins TRBV11-3 and TRBJ2-7, with 9 bases that match TRBD1. Germline V gene sequence: CDR1 SGHNT, CDR2 YENEEA. The length of the CDR3 is 14 residues. The V segment lost 0 bases and the J segment 9 bases; nucleotides outside the gene matches: 6. CDR3 protein: CASSLDLRTGVQYF. The CDR3 DNA sequence: TGTGCCAGCAGCTTAGATCTTCGGACAGGGGTGCAGTACTTC.

The rearrangement uses TRBV7-2 and TRBJ2-7, with 11 bases fitting TRBD2. The CDR3 is 14 residues long. V shed 5 bases, J shed 4 bases, and the junction held 4 bases outside the gene matches. Germline V gene lookup returns CDR1 SGHTA and CDR2 FQGNSA. DNA for the CDR3: TGTGCCAGCAGCATGACTAGCGGGATGTACGAGCAGTACTTC. It translates to CASSMTSGMYEQYF. The full variable domain, completed using reference TRBV7-2 and TRBJ2-7, is GAGVSQSPSNKVTEKGKDVELRCDPISGHTALYWYRQSLGQGLEFLIYFQGNSAPDKSGLPSDRFSAERTGGSVSTLTIQRTQQEDSAVYLCASSMTSGMYEQYFGPGTRLTVT.